This is a list of T cell receptor beta chains from one sample in a study of T cells in Graves' hyperthyroidism and ophthalmopathy. Each CDR3 protein is one row after TCRdb ran MiXCR on the multiplex PCR reads. The sample holds 400,000 to 500,000 distinct CDR3 sequences, roughly 15% seen once. Sequencing was done on a sample of blood. The receptor set was obtained from a woman between 18 and 29 years old with Graves' hyperthyroidism. CDR3s include the opening cysteine and the closing phenylalanine or tryptophan. A D gene is named only where the DNA matches it firmly. The size field is filled for only some rows; it gives once, few, many or a size class.

>TRBJ2-4|NA|TRBD1|TRBV27
CASSPLDRVDIQYF
TGTGCCAGCAGTCCCCTCGACAGGGTGGACATTCAGTACTTC
>TRBJ2-6|NA|TRBD1|TRBV5-8
CASSRPPGQGAWGANVLTF
TGTGCCAGCAGTAGACCTCCGGGACAGGGAGCGTGGGGGGCCAACGTCCTGACTTTC
>TRBJ2-5|many|TRBD1|TRBV11-2
CASSSVTRGRETQYF
TGTGCCAGCAGTTCGGTTACCAGGGGGCGGGAGACCCAGTACTTC
>TRBJ1-2|many|NA|TRBV6-1
CASSQHLRGKGYTF
TGTGCCAGCAGCCAGCATCTTCGGGGCAAGGGCTACACCTTC
>TRBJ1-2|NA|NA|TRBV9
CASSRGAGYTF
TGTGCCAGCAGTAGGGGTGCTGGCTACACCTTC
>TRBJ2-7|many|NA|TRBV2
CASGGITYEQYF
TGTGCCAGCGGTGGGATCACCTACGAGCAGTACTTC
>TRBJ2-5|many|TRBD1|TRBV7-9
CASSDGTGGHPGTQYF
TGTGCCAGCAGCGATGGGACAGGCGGCCATCCGGGGACCCAGTACTTC
>TRBJ2-7|NA|NA|TRBV7-9
CASSPWGGESYEQYF
TGTGCCAGCAGCCCCTGGGGGGGCGAATCCTACGAGCAGTACTTC
>TRBJ2-1|many|TRBD1|TRBV27
CASSLGTGRNEQFF
TGTGCCAGCAGTTTAGGGACAGGGCGCAATGAGCAGTTCTTC
>TRBJ1-1|once|NA|TRBV5-1
CASSSLNRLMNTEAFF
TGTGCCAGCAGCTCCCTCAACCGACTCATGAACACTGAAGCTTTCTTT
>TRBJ1-4|few|NA|TRBV7-2
CASSFQGLDEKLFF
TGTGCCAGCAGCTTCCAGGGGCTCGATGAAAAACTGTTTTTT
>TRBJ1-2|NA|NA|TRBV6-1
CASSATRGHINGYTF
TGTGCCAGCAGTGCAACACGCGGACATATCAACGGCTACACCTTC
>TRBJ1-5|many|NA|TRBV6-1
CASILGTTSNQPQHF
TGTGCCAGCATTCTTGGGACGACTAGCAATCAGCCCCAGCATTTT
>TRBJ2-3|few|NA|TRBV5-6
CASSFFTSVGDTQYF
TGTGCCAGCAGCTTCTTCACTAGTGTGGGTGATACGCAGTATTTT
>TRBJ2-1|many|TRBD1|TRBV20-1
CSAWTGGNEQFF
TGCAGTGCTTGGACAGGGGGTAATGAGCAGTTCTTC
>TRBJ1-1|many|NA|TRBV18
CASSPTGGMNTEAFF
TGTGCCAGCTCACCAACCGGCGGTATGAACACTGAAGCTTTCTTT
>TRBJ1-5|many|NA|TRBV7-2
CASTNRDTSNQPQHF
TGTGCCAGCACCAACCGGGACACCAGCAATCAGCCCCAGCATTTT
>TRBJ2-7|few|NA|TRBV5-1
CASSLETGNFYEQYF
TGCGCCAGCAGCTTGGAAACAGGGAACTTCTACGAGCAGTACTTC
>TRBJ1-6|many|NA|TRBV29-1
CSVANDRLGSPLHF
TGCAGCGTTGCTAACGACAGGCTCGGTTCACCCCTCCACTTT
>TRBJ1-1|many|NA|TRBV6-2/TRBV6-3
CASSYSGLTEAFF
TGTGCCAGCAGTTACTCGGGATTGACTGAAGCTTTCTTT
>TRBJ2-3|many|NA|TRBV2
CASRRRHGLEDTQYF
TGTGCCAGCAGGCGAAGACACGGGTTAGAGGATACGCAGTATTTT
>TRBJ1-2|many|TRBD1|TRBV20-1
CSASHDRGQGYGYTF
TGCAGTGCTAGCCACGACAGGGGGCAGGGCTATGGCTACACCTTC
>TRBJ2-3|many|NA|TRBV28
CATGTLRRLDTQYF
TGTGCCACCGGGACTCTCAGGCGTCTAGATACGCAGTATTTT
>TRBJ1-2|many|NA|TRBV7-9
CASSLITQRRNYYGYTF
TGTGCCAGCAGCTTAATTACCCAAAGACGTAACTACTATGGCTACACCTTC
>TRBJ1-5|NA|TRBD1|TRBV27
CASSFTTGNQPQHF
TGTGCCAGCAGTTTCACGACAGGGAATCAGCCCCAGCATTTT
>TRBJ2-7|NA|NA|TRBV28
CASSLVAAGSLYEQYF
TGTGCCAGCAGTTTAGTCGCGGCCGGCAGTCTCTACGAGCAGTACTTC
>TRBJ2-1|NA|NA|TRBV7-9
CASSLELGPVPPNEQFF
TGTGCCAGCAGCTTAGAGCTAGGGCCAGTTCCCCCCAATGAGCAGTTCTTC
>TRBJ1-1|NA|TRBD1|TRBV6-6
CASSYSGAEDRGAFF
TGTGCCAGCAGTTATTCCGGGGCAGAGGACAGGGGAGCTTTCTTT
>TRBJ1-2|NA|NA|TRBV3-2
CASSQDTFQGPGYTF
TGTGCCAGCAGCCAAGATACGTTTCAGGGGCCCGGCTACACCTTC
>TRBJ1-6|few|NA|TRBV12-3/TRBV12-4
CASRPGQSRNSPLHF
TGTGCCAGCAGGCCCGGACAGTCCCGGAATTCACCCCTCCACTTT
>TRBJ2-1|many|NA|TRBV27
CASSLSVKTDNEQFF
TGTGCCAGCAGTTTATCGGTCAAGACGGACAATGAGCAGTTCTTC
>TRBJ1-5|NA|NA|TRBV4-1
CASSQDYRAPANQPQHF
TGCGCCAGCAGCCAAGATTACAGGGCCCCCGCCAATCAGCCCCAGCATTTT
>TRBJ2-6|NA|TRBD2|TRBV13
CASSSHSGRLVPGANVLTF
TGTGCCAGCAGCTCCCATAGCGGGAGGCTGGTCCCTGGGGCCAACGTCCTGACTTTC
>TRBJ1-5|many|NA|TRBV6-2/TRBV6-3
CASSYGGALSNQPQHF
TGTGCCAGCAGTTACGGTGGCGCTCTTAGCAATCAGCCCCAGCATTTT
>TRBJ1-5|many|TRBD1|TRBV6-1
CASSTPNTGEAGNQPQHF
TGTGCCAGCAGTACCCCCAACACAGGGGAGGCGGGCAATCAGCCCCAGCATTTT
>TRBJ2-2|many|TRBD2|TRBV5-1
CASSSRTSGKRATGELFF
TGCGCCAGCAGCTCGAGGACTAGCGGGAAGAGAGCCACCGGGGAGCTGTTTTTT
>TRBJ2-7|many|TRBD1|TRBV10-3
CASSAIGTAYEQYF
TGTGCCTCTTCGGCGATCGGGACAGCCTACGAGCAGTACTTC
>TRBJ2-3|many|TRBD2|TRBV24-1
CATTPGLAISTDTQYF
TGTGCCACCACCCCGGGACTAGCTATCAGCACAGATACGCAGTATTTT
>TRBJ1-6|NA|NA|TRBV11-2
CASSLARFNSPLHF
TGTGCCAGCAGCTTAGCCCGGTTTAATTCACCCCTCCACTTT
>TRBJ1-4|many|TRBD1|TRBV11-2
CASSITGVANEKLFF
TGTGCCAGCAGCATAACAGGGGTGGCTAATGAAAAACTGTTTTTT
>TRBJ1-2|many|NA|TRBV28
CASRATGSNGYTF
TGTGCCAGCAGGGCGACAGGTAGTAATGGCTACACCTTC
>TRBJ2-7|few|TRBD1|TRBV2
CASSELGQGAYEQYF
TGTGCCAGCAGTGAATTGGGACAGGGGGCCTACGAGCAGTACTTC
>TRBJ1-2|NA|NA|TRBV27
CASSLSPASNYGYTF
TGTGCCAGCAGTTTATCTCCAGCCTCTAACTATGGCTACACCTTC
>TRBJ2-5|many|TRBD2|TRBV7-2
CASSFASGSQYF
TGTGCCAGCAGCTTTGCTAGCGGGAGCCAGTACTTC
>TRBJ2-7|many|NA|TRBV7-9
CASSRWTDPWEQYF
TGTGCCAGCAGCCGATGGACGGATCCTTGGGAGCAGTACTTC
>TRBJ2-4|few|TRBD2|TRBV28
CASSPIAGRFTIQYF
TGTGCCAGCAGTCCCATAGCGGGGAGATTCACCATTCAGTACTTC
>TRBJ1-6|few|TRBD1|TRBV6-1
CASEGTGGLSPLHF
TGTGCCAGCGAGGGGACAGGGGGCCTTTCACCCCTCCACTTT
>TRBJ2-1|few|NA|TRBV6-2/TRBV6-3
CASNLLSGALFF
TGTGCCAGCAACCTCCTTAGTGGTGCGCTGTTCTTC
>TRBJ1-2|many|TRBD1|TRBV19
CASSISGQNHYGYTF
TGTGCCAGTAGTATCTCGGGACAGAACCACTATGGCTACACCTTC
>TRBJ2-7|NA|TRBD2|TRBV6-2/TRBV6-3
CASSYRLAGSYEQYF
TGTGCCAGCAGTTACAGACTAGCGGGGTCCTACGAGCAGTACTTC
>TRBJ1-4|many|NA|TRBV5-1
CASSLDARVGENEKLFF
TGCGCCAGCAGCTTGGATGCCAGGGTAGGGGAGAATGAAAAACTGTTTTTT